This T cell receptor beta chain was obtained from a study of cytomegalovirus exposure and HLA in healthy donors. The study ran its PCR with 60 Vbeta and 13 Jbeta primers. This table comes from immunoSEQ multiplex PCR, and its TCRdb copy is limited to in-frame clones, with some not included. The profile covers 150,000 to 200,000 clones, with roughly 74% appearing a single time and roughly 2.7% taken by the ten largest. Worth noting for this clone: The target antigen is unknown.

The study's findings and limits: Reported performance of the classifier showed diagnosis of cytomegalovirus status with high specificity and sensitivity.

This sequence originates from a female donor in good health and CMV-seronegative. The sequencing input was PBMCs.

In nucleotides, the CDR3 is TGCGCCAGCAGTGAGGGGGAGGACCGTTTCCACAATGAGCAGTTCTTC. It encodes CASSEGEDRFHNEQFF. The V call is TRBV10-1, the J call TRBJ2-1; TRBD2 is a possible D gene (6 bases). V lost 2 bases and J lost 5, with 16 bases in between. The CDR3 totals 16 residues. Germline V CDR1 and CDR2: WNHNN, SYGVQD (reference sequence).